These 28 T cell receptor beta chains were sequenced from one sample in a study of CD8 T cells in ankylosing spondylitis. Using its own MiXCR run on the 5' RACE reads, TCRdb lists one record per CDR3 protein. The sample has around 180,000 distinct CDR3 sequences; approximately 12% are singletons. Material for sequencing was blood, either unsorted or a sorted T cell fraction (not recorded which). The origin of the receptors is a female donor with ankylosing spondylitis or in good health (not recorded which).

A word on this clonotype: This may come from a read error, since a much larger clone is one base off. The chain links TRBV20-1 to TRBJ2-7; D is perhaps TRBD1 (6 bases). The CDR3 has 14 residues. Per the germline V gene, CDR1 is DFQATT and CDR2 is SNEGSKA (reference sequence). V was trimmed by 1 base and J by 4 bases, leaving 14 bases between them. The CDR3 nucleotides read TGCAGTGCTAGAGGCGTGACAGGACTGTACGAGCAGTACTTC. Its protein is CSARGVTGLYEQYF.

Ten or more counts support this clonotype. Sequence at one end of the junction differs from germline and may be a read error. V is TRBV7-7 and J is TRBJ2-3; weak D call: TRBD2 (6 bases). The CDR3 is made up of 15 amino acids. Looked up from germline, CDR1 is SSHAT and CDR2 is FNYEAQ (reference sequence). The DNA for the CDR3 is TGTGCTAGCAGCTTAGGTTCGGGGGTCACAGATACGCAGTATTTT. Its protein product is CASSLGSGVTDTQYF.

This clonotype was counted ten times or more. The chain employs TRBV2 and TRBJ1-4; D possibly corresponds to TRBD1 (5 bases). The CDR3 extends over 14 amino acids. V lost 5 bases to trimming and J lost 1 base, with 8 bases between them. The germline V gene has CDR1 SNHLY and CDR2 FYNNEI. The CDR3 here is CASSLGGTNEKLFF. The DNA of the CDR3 is TGTGCCAGCAGTCTCGGGGGAACTAATGAAAAACTGTTTTTT.

This clonotype occurred many times. The genes are TRBV2 and TRBJ2-2; D remains ambiguous. Trimming stripped 6 bases from V and 6 bases from J, with 5 bases between. The germline CDR1 and CDR2 sequences are SNHLY and FYNNEI. This CDR3 is 11 amino acids long. Here the CDR3 DNA reads TGTGCCAGCAGCACGCCCGGGGAGCTGTTTTTT. Its translation is CASSTPGELFF.

This clonotype appeared a few times. The V and J genes are TRBV19 and TRBJ1-1, with a possible D match to TRBD1 (5 bases). Looked up from germline, CDR1 is LNHDA and CDR2 is SQIVND (reference sequence). The V gene lost 1 base and the J gene lost 7 bases, with 10 bases spanning the gap. The CDR3 covers 13 residues. Here the CDR3 reads CASSIGGVSEAFF. DNA for the CDR3: TGTGCCAGTAGTATAGGAGGGGTAAGTGAAGCTTTCTTT.

This clonotype has more than one count but fewer than ten. In DNA form, the CDR3 reads TGTGCCAGCTCACCACGGGGGGGTGCCTACAATGAGCAGTTCTTC. It yields the protein CASSPRGGAYNEQFF. The V call is TRBV18, the J call TRBJ2-1; 7 bases are a match to TRBD2. Looked up from germline, CDR1 is KGHSH and CDR2 is LQKENI. After removal of 1 base from V and 2 bases from J, the junction contained 2 bases not matched to a gene. The CDR3 is 15 amino acids.

This clonotype was found many times. V and J are TRBV6-5 and TRBJ2-7; D might be TRBD2 (6 bases). V was shortened by 2 bases and J by 4 bases, with 12 bases between the two germline ends. The CDR3 runs 14 residues. Germline V gene sequence: CDR1 MNHEY, CDR2 SVGAGI. CDR3 nucleotide sequence: TGTGCCAGCAGTTACAGGGCGGGGAAGTACGAGCAGTACTTC. It translates to CASSYRAGKYEQYF.

The chain carries TRBV28 and TRBJ1-2; no firm D call. The CDR3 contains 14 residues. Per germline, CDR1 MDHEN and CDR2 SYDVKM. With 4 bases removed from V and 7 bases from J, the gap between germline ends came to 16 bases. CDR3 residues: CASSWHSAPGGYTF. CDR3 nucleotides: TGTGCCAGCAGTTGGCATTCGGCGCCTGGTGGCTACACCTTC.

The table lists this clonotype with many counts. V usage is TRBV5-1 and J usage is TRBJ2-1; 7 nucleotides line up with TRBD1. Germline V lookup: CDR1 SGHRS, CDR2 YFSETQ. The V gene end was trimmed by 2 bases and the J gene end by 5 bases; junction bases not matched to a gene: 7. The CDR3 extends over 15 amino acids. For the CDR3, the DNA is TGCGCCAGCAGCTTTACACAGGGGAATGACAATGAGCAGTTCTTC. This sequence encodes CASSFTQGNDNEQFF.

The rearrangement uses TRBV15 and TRBJ2-1, with 7 bases fitting TRBD1. The CDR3 has 15 amino acids. With 3 bases clipped from V and 7 bases from J, the junction kept 9 bases outside the gene matches. Per the germline V gene, CDR1 is LNHNV and CDR2 is YYDKDF (reference sequence). CDR3 region: CATSRRQGRGNEQFF. DNA for the CDR3: TGTGCCACCAGCAGGCGACAGGGAAGAGGAAATGAGCAGTTCTTC.

This clonotype has ten or more counts. This rearrangement joins TRBV20-1 to TRBJ1-5; D unresolved. The CDR3 totals 14 residues. Trimming removed 6 bases at V and 3 bases at J, with 15 bases between. CDR1 and CDR2 from the germline V gene are DFQATT and SNEGSKA (reference sequence). DNA of the CDR3: TGCAGTGCGCTACCTCGGGTCTTCAATCAGCCCCAGCATTTT. Protein sequence: CSALPRVFNQPQHF.

Many counts were recorded for this clonotype. CDR3 sequence: CASTLLTGGSEQYF. In DNA form, the CDR3 reads TGCGCCAGCACCCTTCTCACAGGGGGTTCCGAGCAGTACTTC. The chain links TRBV5-1 to TRBJ2-7; 8 bases line up with TRBD1. Germline loops: CDR1 SGHRS, CDR2 YFSETQ. The CDR3 consists of 14 residues. Unmatched junction bases numbered 11, after V lost 6 bases and J lost 6 bases.

In its sample, this clonotype was seen a few times. The genes are TRBV9 and TRBJ2-7; 8 bases line up with TRBD1. The CDR3 has 15 residues. Germline V CDR1 and CDR2: SGDLS, YYNGEE. The ends lost 0 bases at V and 4 bases at J; junction bases unmatched: 6. The DNA for the CDR3 is TGTGCCAGCAGCGTAGAAGTAGGACAGGGTTACGAGCAGTACTTC. Translation gives CASSVEVGQGYEQYF.

A remark on this clonotype: This CDR3 fails to terminate in the conserved phenylalanine or tryptophan, so it likely reflects a read error. This chain uses TRBV28 with TRBJ2-2; 9 positions match TRBD1. Per germline, CDR1 MDHEN and CDR2 SYDVKM. The CDR3 extends over 13 amino acids. Trimming removed 10 bases from V and 7 bases from J; junction bases left unmatched: 7. The CDR3 reads CAIQGAGVGELFY. CDR3 sequence (DNA): TGTGCCATACAGGGGGCCGGGGTCGGGGAGCTGTTTTAT.

This clonotype was seen just once. This may be a read error: a much more frequent sequence differs by one nucleotide. V gene TRBV9 combines with J gene TRBJ2-1; 8 positions agree with TRBD2. CDR1 and CDR2 from the germline V gene are SGDLS and YYNGEE. The CDR3 length is 16 residues. This CDR3 is CASSVGAGVGYSEQFF. CDR3 DNA sequence: TGTGCCAGCAGCGTAGGAGCGGGAGTGGGGTACAGTGAGCAGTTCTTC. Supplemented by reference TRBV9 and TRBJ2-1, the full variable domain reads DSGVTQTPKHLITATGQRVTLRCSPRSGDLSVYWYQQSLDQGLQFLIQYYNGEERAKGNILERFSAQQFPDLHSELNLSSLELGDSALYFCASSVGAGVGYSEQFFGPGTRLTVL.

This clonotype was seen at least ten times. The chain couples TRBV28 to TRBJ1-6; D not resolved. The V and J ends lost 6 bases and 9 bases respectively, with 24 bases between them. Germline assignment: CDR1 MDHEN and CDR2 SYDVKM. The CDR3 consists of 17 residues. CDR3 amino acids: CASSLSLSYTLFSPLHF. For the CDR3, the DNA is TGTGCCAGCAGCCTGTCGTTAAGTTACACACTGTTTTCACCCCTCCACTTT.

The chain is built from TRBV7-9 and TRBJ2-2; D gene ambiguous. CDR1 is SEHNR and CDR2 is FQNEAQ in the germline V gene (reference sequence). Deletions cut 5 bases from V and 5 bases from J, with 18 bases between. The CDR3 contains 16 residues. In nucleotides, the CDR3 is TGTGCCAGCAGCCAATTTACGACCTTCGGGACCGGGGAGCTGTTTTTT. Translation gives CASSQFTTFGTGELFF.

Ten or more counts support this clonotype. This chain joins TRBV7-9 and TRBJ1-2, with TRBD1 as a possible D gene (5 bases). The V end was cut by 5 bases, the J end by 3 bases, with 7 bases between. The CDR3 totals 12 residues. Germline CDR1 is SEHNR and CDR2 is FQNEAQ (reference sequence). The CDR3 nucleotides are TGTGCCAGCAGCGTGGGGGACTATGGCTACACCTTC. It is translated as CASSVGDYGYTF.

Written as DNA, the CDR3 is TGTGCCTGGGACGGGGTGTACGAGCAGTACTTC. Its translation: CAWDGVYEQYF. This chain links TRBV30 with TRBJ2-7; a weak D match, TRBD2 (5 bases). Germline V gives CDR1 GTSNPN, CDR2 SVGIG (reference sequence). The V end was cut by 5 bases, the J end by 4 bases, with 9 bases between. The CDR3 has 11 amino acids.

V gene TRBV7-2 combines with J gene TRBJ2-3; D is unresolved. CDR1 SGHTA and CDR2 FQGNSA come from the germline V gene. V was pared by 6 bases and J by 11 bases, with 12 bases between. The CDR3 consists of 11 residues. CDR3 region: CASSSNIKQYF. The CDR3 DNA reads TGTGCCAGCAGTTCGAATATAAAGCAGTATTTT.

This clonotype showed up just a few times. The chain couples TRBV19 to TRBJ2-1; 13 bases line up with TRBD2. The V gene end was trimmed by 10 bases and the J gene end by 6 bases; junction bases not matched to a gene: 6. CDR1 LNHDA and CDR2 SQIVND come from the germline V gene (reference sequence). This CDR3 has 14 residues. The CDR3 reads CATGLAGVSNEQFF. CDR3 nucleotides: TGTGCCACCGGACTAGCGGGAGTTTCCAATGAGCAGTTCTTC. The full variable domain, completed using reference TRBV19 and TRBJ2-1, is DGGITQSPKYLFRKEGQNVTLSCEQNLNHDAMYWYRQDPGQGLRLIYYSQIVNDFQKGDIAEGYSVSREKKESFPLTVTSAQKNPTAFYLCATGLAGVSNEQFFGPGTRLTVL.

Ten or more counts support this clonotype. This chain joins TRBV4-3 and TRBJ2-7; 9 bases are shared with TRBD2. From germline, CDR1 is LGHNA and CDR2 YSLEER. Germline trimming cut 1 base from V and 2 bases from J; bases unmatched to any gene: 0. The CDR3 length is 14 residues. Written as DNA, the CDR3 is TGCGCCAGCAGCCAAGTAGCGGGAGCCTACGAGCAGTACTTC. This translates into CASSQVAGAYEQYF.

The chain links TRBV5-1 to TRBJ2-7; 9 bases agree with TRBD2. CDR3 length: 15 residues. Per germline, CDR1 SGHRS and CDR2 YFSETQ. After removal of 2 bases from V and 2 bases from J, the junction contained 5 bases not matched to a gene. The CDR3 nucleotides are TGCGCCAGCAGCTTCGGACTAGCGCTAGCCTACGAGCAGTACTTC. Translation: CASSFGLALAYEQYF.

This clonotype was found many times. The chain couples TRBV6-1 to TRBJ2-1; D call uncertain. The ends were cut back, 2 bases at V and 8 bases at J, with 13 bases in the middle. CDR1 MNHNS and CDR2 SASEGT come from the germline V gene. CDR3 length: 14 amino acids. CDR3 sequence reads: CASSENVGPYEQFF. Written as DNA, the CDR3 is TGTGCCAGCAGTGAAAATGTAGGACCCTATGAGCAGTTCTTC.

In its sample, this clonotype was seen many times. J is TRBJ1-1 and V is TRBV10-3; 7 bases are shared with TRBD1. The CDR3 is 16 amino acids. V lost 8 bases and J lost 6; bases outside the gene matches: 18. Germline loops: CDR1 ENHRY, CDR2 SYGVKD. The CDR3 region is CAILTPGEGASAEAFF. As DNA, the CDR3 is TGTGCCATCCTCACACCGGGGGAGGGGGCTTCAGCTGAAGCTTTCTTT.

The table lists this clonotype with many counts. The rearrangement joins TRBV20-1 to TRBJ1-4; no clear D. Trimming left V 0 bases short and J 4 bases short, with 9 bases between. Per the germline V gene, CDR1 is DFQATT and CDR2 is SNEGSKA (reference sequence). The CDR3 consists of 14 residues. CDR3 DNA sequence: TGCAGTGCTAGAGATCAACAGATTAATGAAAAACTGTTTTTT. Its translation: CSARDQQINEKLFF.

V gene TRBV5-6 combines with J gene TRBJ1-2, with D perhaps matching TRBD1 (5 bases). V lost 1 base, J lost 8 bases, and 12 bases lay in between. The germline gives CDR1 SGHDT, CDR2 YYEEEE. The CDR3 spans 13 residues. Here the CDR3 reads CASSLTRGGGYTF. The CDR3 DNA reads TGTGCCAGCAGCTTGACGCGGGGGGGAGGCTACACCTTC.

In its sample, this clonotype was seen many times. The rearrangement joins TRBV7-2 to TRBJ2-3; 9 nucleotides align to TRBD2. The CDR3 extends over 17 amino acids. CDR1 is SGHTA and CDR2 is FQGNSA in the germline V gene. The trim removed 3 bases at V and 1 base at J, leaving 8 bases unmatched. In nucleotides, the CDR3 is TGTGCCAGCAGCTTTCTGCCAGCGGGAGGTCGCACAGATACGCAGTATTTT. This encodes CASSFLPAGGRTDTQYF.